This T cell receptor (beta chain) was sequenced for a study of blood T cell repertoires in COVID-19. About the research overall: The origin of the acute and convalescent COVID-19 samples was the United States, Italy and Spain. The analysed material was cDNA or gDNA that came from T cells, B-cell-depleted T cells, or PBMCs.

Germline CDR1 and CDR2: SGHRS and YFSETQ. Between the trimmed V and J ends, which lost 5 bases and 5 bases, there was a span of 10 bases. The CDR3 runs to 13 residues. Methods used by the authors: Quantification of nucleated cells was approximated via reference gene primer amplification. The repertoire was sequenced with immunoSEQ multiplex PCR; TCRdb's copy has only in-frame clones and lacks some. The D gene and trimming were derived from the DNA, and the V and J assignments and clone size from that table. Seen here are 110,000 to 150,000 clones, roughly nine tenths observed once, and the top ten hold roughly 3.2%. This clone occurred once.

Material: peripheral blood. The receptor's source is a woman aged 55-69 years with active COVID-19. The chain joins TRBV5-1 to TRBJ1-4, with D possibly matching TRBD1 (5 bases). CDR3 in DNA: TGCGCCAGCAGAACTGGACAAAATGAAAAACTGTTTTTT. Its protein is CASRTGQNEKLFF.